This entry concerns a single TCR beta chain. What it recognizes is unknown. Per the germline V gene, CDR1 is SGHRS and CDR2 is YFSETQ. The CDR3 totals 19 residues. V lost 3 bases, J lost 1 base, and 15 bases stayed unmatched. Measured with immunoSEQ multiplex PCR; TCRdb has only the in-frame clones, and not every one. The table shows approximately 94,000 clones, with over 75% occurring only once. This sample is drawn from a study of identifying expanded T cells in peripheral blood. General study findings and limits: Over about two and four weeks, about 15 and 19 clones changed, versus roughly 1.1 between replicates. Clone count variance between roughly two-week samples rose with total template count.

Collection occurred without any documented infections or immune events in donors. The source of this sequence is a person aged 18 to 69 in good health. Source material: blood. This sequence joins TRBV5-1 and TRBJ2-5; 10 bases align to TRBD2. CDR3 DNA sequence: TGCGCCAGCAGCTATCCCGTTGGAGAGACTAGCGGGTTCCAAGAGACCCAGTACTTC. As protein: CASSYPVGETSGFQETQYF.